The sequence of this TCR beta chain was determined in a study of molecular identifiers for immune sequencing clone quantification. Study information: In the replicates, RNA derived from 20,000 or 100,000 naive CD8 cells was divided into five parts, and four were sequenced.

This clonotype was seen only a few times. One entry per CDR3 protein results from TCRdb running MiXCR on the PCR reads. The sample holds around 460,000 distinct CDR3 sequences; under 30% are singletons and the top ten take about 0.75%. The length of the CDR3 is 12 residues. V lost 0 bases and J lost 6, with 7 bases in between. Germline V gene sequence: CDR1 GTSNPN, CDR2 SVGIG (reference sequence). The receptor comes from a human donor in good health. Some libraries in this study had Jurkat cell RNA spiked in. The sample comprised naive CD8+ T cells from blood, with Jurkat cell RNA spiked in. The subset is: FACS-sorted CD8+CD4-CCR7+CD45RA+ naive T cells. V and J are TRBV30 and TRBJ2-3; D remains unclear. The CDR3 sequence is CAWSVGSDTQYF. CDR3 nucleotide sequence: TGTGCCTGGAGTGTAGGGTCCGATACGCAGTATTTT.